This T cell receptor beta chain appears in the sequencing data of a study of T cells in Graves' hyperthyroidism and ophthalmopathy. Findings of the study overall: Expanded thyroid clonotypes (above 0.001) were mostly also found in blood.

Germline loops: CDR1 SNHLY, CDR2 FYNNEI. The CDR3 contains 15 residues. V gave up 3 bases and J gave up 6 bases, with 16 bases separating them. This clonotype has more than one count but fewer than ten. Antigen unknown. PBMCs were derived from about 10 ml fresh peripheral blood. Template material for amplifying TCR beta CDR3 regions consisted of RNA transcripts. A set of HTBI primers served as the primers for a first-round RT-PCR of the TCR CDR3. TCRdb analysed the multiplex PCR reads with MiXCR anew, one entry per CDR3 protein. The sample carries over 500,000 distinct CDR3 sequences, 14% recorded once.

The material sequenced was blood. This TCR was sampled from a woman aged 40 to 55 with Graves' hyperthyroidism. This chain connects TRBV2 to TRBJ2-3; possibly TRBD2 for D (5 bases). The CDR3 nucleotides read TGTGCCAGCAGTGAGGAAGATGTGGGAGCGGATACGCAGTATTTT. It yields the protein CASSEEDVGADTQYF.